These 32 T cell receptor beta chains share one sample of origin, sequenced in a study of cytomegalovirus exposure and HLA in healthy donors. The study ran its PCR with 60 Vbeta and 13 Jbeta primers. TCRdb's copy holds only in-frame clones and misses some; the assay was immunoSEQ multiplex PCR. The sample holds under 250,000 clones; more than 75% are singletons and the top ten take approximately 3.9%. Material: PBMCs. The receptors stem from a male donor in good health and CMV-seronegative.

This clone is a singleton in its sample. The chain is built from TRBV5-8 and TRBJ1-1, with D maybe TRBD1 (6 bases). The CDR3 loop spans 14 amino acids. The germline V gene has CDR1 SGHTS and CDR2 YDEGEE. The V end was cut by 6 bases, the J end by 4 bases, with 16 bases between. The CDR3 DNA reads as TGTGCCAGCACCAGGGACACGTTGACCACTGAAGCTTTCTTT. Translation: CASTRDTLTTEAFF.

The chain recombines TRBV5-1 with TRBJ1-1; D unresolved. Germline V gene data show CDR1 as SGHRS and CDR2 as YFSETQ. The CDR3 consists of 14 residues. Trimming left V 5 bases short and J 1 base short, with 12 bases between. The CDR3 is CASSPGLTNTEAFF. DNA for the CDR3: TGCGCCAGCAGTCCAGGCCTAACGAACACTGAAGCTTTCTTT.

This chain uses TRBV7-3 with TRBJ2-1, with 7 bases fitting TRBD2. The CDR3 sequence is 14 residues long. Germline CDR1 is SGHTA and CDR2 is FQGTGA. Losses at the gene ends were 1 base for V and 5 bases for J; bases not matched to a gene: 2. CDR3 residues: CASSLIGGDNEQFF. In DNA, the CDR3 is TGTGCCAGCAGCTTAATTGGGGGGGACAATGAGCAGTTCTTC.

With respect to this clone: At one end the junction does not follow the germline gene, possibly because of a read error. This chain connects TRBV7-9 to TRBJ2-7; no reliable D call. Germline values: CDR1 SEHNR, CDR2 FQNEAQ (reference sequence). The CDR3 runs to 12 residues. CDR3: CSSSEGAYEQYF. CDR3 bases: TGTTCCAGCAGCGAAGGAGCCTACGAGCAGTACTTC.

The chain employs TRBV5-4 and TRBJ2-2, with no clear D. Germline CDR1 SGHNT, CDR2 YYREEE (reference sequence). There are 15 residues in the CDR3. The V end was cut by 6 bases, the J end by 6 bases, with 18 bases between. The CDR3 reads CASTTSNLPAGELFF. CDR3 nucleotides: TGTGCCAGCACAACTTCAAACCTACCGGCCGGGGAGCTGTTTTTT.

This chain links TRBV18 with TRBJ1-1; TRBD1 might be the D (6 bases). This CDR3 spans 15 amino acids. Germline values: CDR1 KGHSH, CDR2 LQKENI. V lost 0 bases to trimming and J lost 1 base, with 9 bases between them. The CDR3 DNA follows: TGTGCCAGCTCACCACCGGGGACATGGAACACTGAAGCTTTCTTT. It codes for CASSPPGTWNTEAFF. The full variable domain, in which reference TRBV18 and TRBJ1-1 provide the parts outside the CDR3, is NAGVMQNPRHLVRRRGQEARLRCSPMKGHSHVYWYRQLPEEGLKFMVYLQKENIIDESGMPKERFSAEFPKEGPSILRIQQVVRGDSAAYFCASSPPGTWNTEAFFGQGTRLTVV.

This clone was seen more than once but under ten times. The chain links TRBV5-8 to TRBJ1-1; D ambiguous. CDR1 and CDR2 (germline): SGHTS, YDEGEE. V shed 1 base and J shed 4 bases, with 11 bases lying between them. CDR3 size: 14 residues. DNA of the CDR3: TGTGCCAGCAGCTTGTCCGGGGTGGGCACTGAAGCTTTCTTT. Protein sequence: CASSLSGVGTEAFF.

This clone was seen only once. This sequence joins TRBV5-1 and TRBJ2-7; perhaps TRBD2 as D (5 bases). V was clipped by 2 bases and J by 0 bases, with 9 bases between them. The CDR3 length is 14 residues. Per germline, CDR1 SGHRS and CDR2 YFSETQ. This CDR3 is CASSLERPSYEQYF. DNA for the CDR3: TGCGCCAGCAGCTTAGAGCGGCCCTCCTACGAGCAGTACTTC.

This sequence joins TRBV28 and TRBJ2-2; TRBD1 might be the D (6 bases). The V end lost 2 bases, the J end lost 1 base, and 8 bases lay between the germline ends. Germline lookup yields CDR1 MDHEN and CDR2 SYDVKM. The CDR3 totals 15 residues. This CDR3 reads CASSLTGWNTGELFF. CDR3 sequence (DNA): TGTGCCAGCAGTTTAACAGGGTGGAACACCGGGGAGCTGTTTTTT.

The chain has TRBV5-1 and TRBJ1-2; D remains unclear. The V end was cut by 3 bases, the J end by 1 base, with 10 bases between. Looked up from germline, CDR1 is SGHRS and CDR2 is YFSETQ. The CDR3 is 14 residues long. The CDR3 DNA reads TGCGCCAGCAGCTCAGAAGATTTTAACTATGGCTACACCTTC. Residues: CASSSEDFNYGYTF.

The V gene is TRBV6-1, the J gene TRBJ1-4; unclear D gene. The V gene lost 5 bases and the J gene lost 10 bases, with 17 bases spanning the gap. CDR1 and CDR2 (germline): MNHNS, SASEGT. The CDR3 length is 14 residues. CDR3 nucleotides: TGTGCCAGCAGTACACTCGGGTCTTCTGGAAAACTGTTTTTT. Its translation is CASSTLGSSGKLFF.

The rearrangement joins TRBV5-6 to TRBJ1-2, with D possibly TRBD1 on 6 matching bases. The CDR3 runs to 18 residues. Trimming stripped 4 bases from V and 5 bases from J, with 27 bases between. Germline CDR1 is SGHDT and CDR2 is YYEEEE. CDR3 protein: CASSHGGQGRRARYGYTF. For the CDR3, the DNA is TGTGCCAGCAGCCATGGTGGGCAGGGGCGACGGGCCCGTTATGGCTACACCTTC.

J is TRBJ2-7 and V is TRBV5-1; TRBD1 agrees at 9 bases. With V trimmed by 4 bases and J by 5 bases, 7 bases remained unmatched. The length of the CDR3 is 14 residues. In germline, CDR1 is SGHRS, CDR2 YFSETQ. For the CDR3, the DNA is TGCGCCAGCAGCCCCGGGACAGGGTATCACGAGCAGTACTTC. Protein: CASSPGTGYHEQYF.

In this sample, this clone turned up once. The chain carries TRBV5-1 and TRBJ2-5; tentatively, D is TRBD2 (5 bases). Trimming left V 4 bases short and J 11 bases short, with 21 bases between. Germline CDR1 reads SGHRS; CDR2 reads YFSETQ. CDR3 size: 14 residues. CDR3 sequence reads: CASSPNSGMREQYF. The DNA of the CDR3 is TGCGCCAGCAGCCCGAACAGTGGCATGAGGGAGCAGTACTTC.

The rearrangement uses TRBV2 and TRBJ2-7; D perhaps matches TRBD2 (6 bases). The CDR3 length is 14 residues. Germline assignment: CDR1 SNHLY and CDR2 FYNNEI. V gave up 9 bases and J gave up 4 bases, with 19 bases separating them. This CDR3 is CASKYVHRGYEQYF. The CDR3 coding sequence is TGTGCCAGTAAGTACGTACACCGGGGGTACGAGCAGTACTTC. The entire variable domain, with the rest obtained from reference TRBV2 and TRBJ2-7, is as follows: EPEVTQTPSHQVTQMGQEVILRCVPISNHLYFYWYRQILGQKVEFLVSFYNNEISEKSEIFDDQFSVERPDGSNFTLKIRSTKLEDSAMYFCASKYVHRGYEQYFGPGTRLTVT.

V is TRBV2 and J is TRBJ2-3; 14 positions match TRBD2. The J segment lost 3 bases and the V segment lost 7 bases, leaving 3 bases of the junction unmatched. Germline CDR1 SNHLY, CDR2 FYNNEI. This CDR3 region has 15 residues. CDR3 DNA: TGTGCCAGCACCGGGACTAGCGGGAGAACAGATACGCAGTATTTT. It yields the protein CASTGTSGRTDTQYF.

The chain joins TRBV7-2 to TRBJ2-5; the D is unclear. The last part of the DNA fits TRBJ2-7 better; the J call may be wrong. The CDR3 is 11 residues long. Germline values: CDR1 SGHTA, CDR2 FQGNSA. CDR3 sequence: CASSSTYEQYF. The CDR3 DNA reads as TGTGCCAGCAGCTCTACCTACGAGCAGTACTTC.

The J gene is TRBJ1-2, the V gene TRBV9, with D perhaps TRBD1 (5 bases). Between the trimmed V and J ends, which lost 3 bases and 8 bases, there was a span of 20 bases. The CDR3 contains 15 residues. Germline loops: CDR1 SGDLS, CDR2 YYNGEE. The CDR3 coding sequence is TGTGCCAGCAGCGCAACCCTCAGGGACTCGCAGGGCTACACCTTC. It yields the protein CASSATLRDSQGYTF.

Notes on this clone: Other DNA variants within this sample encode the same CDR3. The rearrangement uses TRBV5-1 and TRBJ2-1; D is possibly TRBD1 (5 bases). CDR3 size: 14 residues. Trimming shortened V by 0 bases and J by 3 bases, and 7 bases separated the two germline ends. Germline V gene lookup returns CDR1 SGHRS and CDR2 YFSETQ. Here the CDR3 DNA reads TGCGCCAGCAGCTTGGGACAGAGCTACAATGAGCAGTTCTTC. Protein sequence: CASSLGQSYNEQFF.

V is TRBV18 and J is TRBJ1-4; D remains ambiguous. Trimming took off 2 bases at V and 4 bases at J, with 11 bases between the two ends. Germline CDR1 is KGHSH and CDR2 is LQKENI. The CDR3 loop spans 15 amino acids. The CDR3 coding sequence is TGTGCCAGCTCACCAGATACTCAACGTAATGAAAAACTGTTTTTT. It is translated as CASSPDTQRNEKLFF.

The chain has TRBV28 and TRBJ1-5; D uncertain. Germline assignment: CDR1 MDHEN and CDR2 SYDVKM. The CDR3 extends over 14 amino acids. V was cut by 5 bases and J by 3 bases, with 11 bases left in between. The CDR3 loop is CASSPPGNNQPQHF. Written as DNA, the CDR3 is TGTGCCAGCAGTCCCCCCGGGAACAATCAGCCCCAGCATTTT.

This chain connects TRBV7-9 to TRBJ1-1, with a tentative D call TRBD1 (5 bases). The CDR3 has 14 amino acids. Per germline, CDR1 SEHNR and CDR2 FQNEAQ (reference sequence). V lost 1 base, J lost 5 bases, and 11 bases lay in between. The CDR3 region has the DNA TGTGCCAGCAGCTTAGAAGGGGCTAGAACTGAAGCTTTCTTT. This translates into CASSLEGARTEAFF.

The rearrangement joins TRBV7-9 to TRBJ2-5; TRBD2 matches at 11 bases. V shed 5 bases and J 5 bases; nucleotides not matched to a gene: 19. Germline V gene lookup returns CDR1 SEHNR and CDR2 FQNEAQ (reference sequence). This CDR3 has 19 amino acids. The CDR3 region is CASSPTPILAGGRGETQYF. In nucleotides, the CDR3 is TGTGCCAGCAGCCCGACCCCGATTCTAGCGGGAGGTCGAGGGGAGACCCAGTACTTC.

This chain uses TRBV14 with TRBJ2-1; D might be TRBD2 (6 bases). This CDR3 is built from 17 residues. Trimming removed 6 bases at V and 1 base at J, with 19 bases between. Germline CDR1 SGHDN, CDR2 FVKESK. CDR3 sequence: CASSLLSGLPSYNEQFF. CDR3 in DNA: TGTGCCAGCAGTCTACTATCGGGACTTCCTTCCTACAATGAGCAGTTCTTC. The variable domain in full, with the rest retrieved from reference TRBV14 and TRBJ2-1, is EAGVTQFPSHSVIEKGQTVTLRCDPISGHDNLYWYRRVMGKEIKFLLHFVKESKQDESGMPNNRFLAERTGGTYSTLKVQPAELEDSGVYFCASSLLSGLPSYNEQFFGPGTRLTVL.

The V call is TRBV29-1, the J call TRBJ2-5; TRBD1 might be the D (5 bases). The germline CDR1 and CDR2 sequences are SQVTM and ANQGSEA. This CDR3 has 13 residues. The V and J ends lost 3 bases and 0 bases respectively, with 8 bases between them. The CDR3 DNA reads as TGCAGCGTTGACGGCAGGGACCAAGAGACCCAGTACTTC. Its protein product is CSVDGRDQETQYF.

This clone was seen only once. V and J are TRBV7-2 and TRBJ2-2; 7 nucleotides match TRBD2. The ends lost 2 bases at V and 6 bases at J; junction bases unmatched: 6. CDR1 is SGHTA, CDR2 FQGNSA, per germline. The CDR3 extends over 15 amino acids. The CDR3 is CASSLYSGLAGELFF. The CDR3 region has the DNA TGTGCCAGCAGCTTATATAGCGGGTTGGCCGGGGAGCTGTTTTTT.

This clone was picked up a small number of times. The CDR3 DNA sequence: TGTGCCAGCAGTTACTCGAGGGCGACAGGTGGAGAGACCCAGTACTTC. Translation: CASSYSRATGGETQYF. V usage is TRBV6-5 and J usage is TRBJ2-5, with a tentative D call TRBD1 (6 bases). CDR1 and CDR2 (germline): MNHEY, SVGAGI. The CDR3 length is 16 residues. V was clipped by 0 bases and J by 4 bases, with 15 bases between them.

Turning to this clone: Germline and junction disagree at one end, which may indicate a read error. V and J are TRBV7-9 and TRBJ2-5; TRBD1 matches 7 bases. The J call may be mistaken, given a closer DNA end match to TRBJ2-7. CDR3 length: 12 residues. The germline CDR1 and CDR2 sequences are SEHNR and FQNEAQ (reference sequence). The CDR3 coding sequence is TGTTCCAGCAGCTACGGACAGGACGAGCAGTACTTC. Translated, it gives CSSSYGQDEQYF.

This clone was found a few times. The chain is built from TRBV2 and TRBJ2-5; 11 bases are a match to TRBD2. V lost 7 bases to trimming and J lost 3 bases; unmatched junction nucleotides: 25. The CDR3 is 21 residues long. CDR1 and CDR2 from the germline V gene are SNHLY and FYNNEI. The CDR3 region has the DNA TGTGCCAGCAAAGGACGCGGGGCTAGCGGGAGGTTCCCTAACGACAAAGAGACCCAGTACTTC. Encoded protein: CASKGRGASGRFPNDKETQYF.

The chain has TRBV10-1 and TRBJ2-3; 16 nucleotides match TRBD2. CDR3 length: 21 residues. V lost 6 bases, J lost 0 bases, and 15 bases stayed unmatched. Per the germline V gene, CDR1 is WNHNN and CDR2 is SYGVQD (reference sequence). The CDR3 region has the DNA TGCGCCAGCAGAAGCAGTTATTCCGGGACTAGCGGGAGGGGGAGCACAGATACGCAGTATTTT. This codes for CASRSSYSGTSGRGSTDTQYF.

The chain employs TRBV29-1 and TRBJ1-1, with no clear D. The CDR3 length is 12 residues. Germline CDR1 is SQVTM and CDR2 is ANQGSEA. Trimming left V 4 bases short and J 6 bases short, with 12 bases between. DNA of the CDR3: TGCAGCGTTGTAAACACTAACTCTGAAGCTTTCTTT. Protein: CSVVNTNSEAFF.

Turning to this clone: This same CDR3 is encoded by further DNA sequences in the sample. J is TRBJ1-1 and V is TRBV14; the match to TRBD1 covers 9 bases. The length of the CDR3 is 15 residues. V lost 5 bases to trimming and J lost 1 base; unmatched junction nucleotides: 5. Looked up from germline, CDR1 is SGHDN and CDR2 is FVKESK. DNA for the CDR3: TGTGCCAGCAGCGCTCTGACAGGGGGGAACACTGAAGCTTTCTTT. Its protein product is CASSALTGGNTEAFF.